This T cell receptor (beta chain) comes out of a study of long-term antiretroviral therapy in people with HIV. Donors each had at least one pre-ART PBMC sample and at least two post-ART ones. Survey-level immunoSEQ v3.0 assays were run. Clones were read by immunoSEQ multiplex PCR, and TCRdb kept only the in-frame ones, dropping some. The data hold 20,000 to 30,000 clones, with 86% observed a single time. With regard to this clone: The antigen remains undetermined.

Findings and caveats of the study: Controls had broader CDR3 length ranges than HIV repertoires did.

Trimming took off 5 bases at V and 6 bases at J, with 19 bases between the two ends. Germline assignment: CDR1 SEHNR and CDR2 FQNEAQ (reference sequence). This CDR3 contains 15 residues. The rearrangement links TRBV7-9 to TRBJ1-2, with a tentative D call TRBD1 (5 bases). The sequencing here drew on unsorted PBMCs, taken 1.9 years after starting antiretroviral therapy. This sequence was found in a young woman with HIV. CDR3 loop: CASSHRSAGNHGYTF. The CDR3 DNA is TGTGCCAGCAGCCACCGTTCCGCAGGGAATCATGGCTACACCTTC.